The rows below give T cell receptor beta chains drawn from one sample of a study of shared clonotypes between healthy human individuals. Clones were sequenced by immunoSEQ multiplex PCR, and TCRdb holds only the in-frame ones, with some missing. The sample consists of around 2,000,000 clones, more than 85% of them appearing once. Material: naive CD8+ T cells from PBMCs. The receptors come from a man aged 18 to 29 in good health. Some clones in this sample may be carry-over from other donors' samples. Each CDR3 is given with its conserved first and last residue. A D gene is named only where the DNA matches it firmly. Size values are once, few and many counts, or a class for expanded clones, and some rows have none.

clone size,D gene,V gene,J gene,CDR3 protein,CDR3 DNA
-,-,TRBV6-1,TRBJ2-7,CASSVYPNRENEQYF,TGTGCCAGCAGTGTTTATCCAAACAGAGAAAACGAGCAGTACTTC
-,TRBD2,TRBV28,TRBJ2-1,CASSARASGKGDEQFF,TGTGCCAGCAGTGCCCGGGCTAGCGGTAAGGGCGATGAGCAGTTCTTC
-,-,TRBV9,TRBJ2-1,CASSVNRATGYNEQFF,TGTGCCAGCAGCGTAAACAGGGCTACAGGGTACAATGAGCAGTTCTTC
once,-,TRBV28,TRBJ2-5,CASSPQSGVQETQYF,TGTGCCAGCAGCCCTCAATCCGGGGTCCAAGAGACCCAGTACTTC
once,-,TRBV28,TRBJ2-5,CASSSRFGTSEGETQYF,TGTGCCAGCAGTTCGAGGTTCGGGACCTCCGAAGGAGAGACCCAGTACTTC
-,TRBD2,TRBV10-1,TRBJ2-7,CASSSGLAGTSEQYF,TGCGCCAGCAGTTCTGGACTAGCGGGGACGAGCGAGCAGTACTTC
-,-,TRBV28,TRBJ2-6,CASSLSPVSGANVLTF,TGTGCCAGCAGTTTATCACCAGTCTCTGGGGCCAACGTCCTGACTTTC
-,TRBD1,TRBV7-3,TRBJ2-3,CASSSGQGLHTQYF,TGTGCCAGCAGCTCGGGACAGGGTTTACATACGCAGTATTTT
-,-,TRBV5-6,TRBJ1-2,CASSLRFLRYGYTF,TGTGCCAGCAGCTTGAGGTTTTTGCGGTATGGCTACACCTTC
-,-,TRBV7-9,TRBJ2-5,CASSLYGQGIQETQYF,TGTGCCAGCAGCTTATACGGGCAGGGGATCCAAGAGACCCAGTACTTC
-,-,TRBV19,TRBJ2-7,CASSVNGFYEQYF,TGTGCCAGTAGTGTCAATGGTTTCTACGAGCAGTACTTC
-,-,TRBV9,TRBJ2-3,CASSVAGLGVGDTQYF,TGTGCCAGCAGCGTAGCTGGACTTGGGGTGGGAGATACGCAGTATTTT
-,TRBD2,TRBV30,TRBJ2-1,CAWSAGGMEFF,TGTGCCTGGAGCGCCGGGGGGATGGAGTTCTTC
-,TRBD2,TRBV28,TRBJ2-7,CASSLLAGRTAPEQYF,TGTGCCAGCAGTTTACTAGCGGGACGGACCGCGCCCGAGCAGTACTTC
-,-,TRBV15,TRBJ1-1,CATSRNTEAFF,TGTGCCACCAGCCGTAACACTGAAGCTTTCTTT
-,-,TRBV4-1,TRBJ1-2,CASSQGPAKINYGYTF,TGCGCCAGCAGCCAAGGCCCCGCCAAAATTAACTATGGCTACACCTTC
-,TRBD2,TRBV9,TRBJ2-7,CASSLGASGMYEQYF,TGTGCCAGCAGCCTAGGGGCTAGCGGGATGTACGAGCAGTACTTC
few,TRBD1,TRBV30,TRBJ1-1,CAWSARDRVNTEAFF,TGTGCCTGGAGTGCGAGGGACAGAGTGAACACTGAAGCTTTCTTT
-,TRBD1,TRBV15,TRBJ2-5,CATSRGQGFQETQYF,TGTGCCACCAGCAGGGGACAGGGCTTCCAAGAGACCCAGTACTTC
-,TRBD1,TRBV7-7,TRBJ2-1,CASSQGAGSEQFF,TGTGCCAGCAGCCAGGGGGCAGGTAGTGAGCAGTTCTTC
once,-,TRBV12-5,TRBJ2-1,CASGLYVGGSNNEQFF,TGTGCTAGTGGTTTGTATGTGGGAGGCTCTAACAATGAGCAGTTCTTC
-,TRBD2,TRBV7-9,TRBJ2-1,CASGVAGGSAYNEQFF,TGTGCCTCGGGGGTAGCGGGAGGGTCGGCCTACAATGAGCAGTTCTTC
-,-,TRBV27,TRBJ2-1,CASSWVGASYNEQFF,TGTGCCAGCAGTTGGGTGGGGGCCTCCTACAATGAGCAGTTCTTC
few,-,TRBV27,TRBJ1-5,CASGHPEPNQPQHF,TGTGCCAGCGGACACCCGGAGCCCAATCAGCCCCAGCATTTT
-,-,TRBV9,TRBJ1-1,CASSVAPGSEAFF,TGTGCCAGCAGCGTAGCTCCAGGGTCTGAAGCTTTCTTT
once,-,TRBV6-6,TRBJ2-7,CASSLHPRDTTYEQYF,TGTGCCAGCAGTCTACACCCGCGGGACACCACCTACGAGCAGTACTTC
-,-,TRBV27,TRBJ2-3,CASSLRLLQGTDTQYF,TGTGCCAGCAGTTTACGACTTCTCCAAGGCACAGATACGCAGTATTTT
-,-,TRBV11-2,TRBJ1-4,CASSSRQSNEKLFF,TGTGCCAGCAGCTCCCGACAGAGCAATGAAAAACTGTTTTTT
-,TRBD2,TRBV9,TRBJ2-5,CASSVAFAGGEETQYF,TGTGCCAGCAGCGTAGCTTTTGCGGGAGGGGAAGAGACCCAGTACTTC
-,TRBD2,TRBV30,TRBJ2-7,CAWRRLAGGPYEQYF,TGTGCCTGGAGACGACTAGCGGGAGGGCCCTACGAGCAGTACTTC
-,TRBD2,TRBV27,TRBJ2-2,CASSLLLAGDNTGELFF,TGTGCCAGCAGTTTATTACTAGCGGGAGATAACACCGGGGAGCTGTTTTTT
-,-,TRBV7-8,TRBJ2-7,CASSLTAGTYEQYF,TGTGCCAGCAGCTTAACGGCGGGGACATACGAGCAGTACTTC
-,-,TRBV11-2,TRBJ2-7,CASRLSYEQYF,TGTGCCAGCCGGCTTTCCTACGAGCAGTACTTC
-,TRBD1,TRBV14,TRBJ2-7,CASSQDWTGAFEQYF,TGTGCCAGCAGCCAAGATTGGACAGGGGCGTTCGAGCAGTACTTC
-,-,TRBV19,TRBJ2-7,CASSLSEGQIYEQYF,TGTGCCAGTAGTCTAAGTGAGGGACAAATCTACGAGCAGTACTTC
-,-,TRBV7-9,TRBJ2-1,CASSSIRLGDYNEQFF,TGTGCCAGCAGCTCGATAAGACTAGGAGACTACAATGAGCAGTTCTTC
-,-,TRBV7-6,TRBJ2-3,CASSFLGGVGDTQYF,TGTGCCAGCAGCTTCCTTGGCGGGGTCGGAGATACGCAGTATTTT
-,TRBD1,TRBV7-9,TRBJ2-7,CASRGPTGNYEQYF,TGTGCCAGCAGGGGGCCGACAGGGAACTACGAGCAGTACTTC
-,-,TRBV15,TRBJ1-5,CATSRGNKDQPQHF,TGTGCCACCAGCAGGGGCAACAAAGATCAGCCCCAGCATTTT
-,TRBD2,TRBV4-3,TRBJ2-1,CASSQKGLSYNEQFF,TGCGCCAGCAGCCAAAAGGGACTATCCTACAATGAGCAGTTCTTC
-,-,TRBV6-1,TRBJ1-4,CASSVDLATNEKLFF,TGTGCCAGCAGTGTGGATCTCGCAACTAATGAAAAACTGTTTTTT
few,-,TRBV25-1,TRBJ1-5,CASSESGQQHF,TGTGCCAGCAGTGAGTCAGGGCAGCAGCATTTT